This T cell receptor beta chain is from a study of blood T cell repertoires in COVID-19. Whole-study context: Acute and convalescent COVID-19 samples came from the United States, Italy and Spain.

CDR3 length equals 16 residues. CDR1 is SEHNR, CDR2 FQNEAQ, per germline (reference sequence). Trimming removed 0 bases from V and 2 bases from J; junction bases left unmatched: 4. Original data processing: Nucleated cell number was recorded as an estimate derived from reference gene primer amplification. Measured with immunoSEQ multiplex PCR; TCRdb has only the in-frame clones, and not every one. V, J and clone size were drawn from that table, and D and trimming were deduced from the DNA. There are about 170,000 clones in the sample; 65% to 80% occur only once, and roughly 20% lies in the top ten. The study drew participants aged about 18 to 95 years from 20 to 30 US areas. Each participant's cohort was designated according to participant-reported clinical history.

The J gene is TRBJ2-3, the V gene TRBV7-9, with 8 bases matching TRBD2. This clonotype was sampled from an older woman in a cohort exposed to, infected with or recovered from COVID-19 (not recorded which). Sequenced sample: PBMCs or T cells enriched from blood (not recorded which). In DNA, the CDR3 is TGTGCCAGCAGCTTAGCCACGGGAGGGCCCACAGATACGCAGTATTTT. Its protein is CASSLATGGPTDTQYF.